Listed below are T cell receptor beta chains from one sample, sequenced in a study of cytomegalovirus exposure and HLA in healthy donors. Using immunoSEQ multiplex PCR, the repertoire was profiled, and TCRdb retains in-frame clones only, with some absent. Recorded for this sample: 200,000 to 250,000 clones. The sequenced sample was PBMCs. The source of these receptors is a girl aged 2-10 years in good health and CMV-seropositive. Both conserved end residues are part of each CDR3. A D gene is named only where the DNA matches it firmly.

J: TRBJ2-3
V: TRBV27
length: 13
D: .
DNA: TGTGCCAGCAGTTTGGACAGCGGCGATACGCAGTATTTT
CDR3: CASSLDSGDTQYF

J: TRBJ1-5
V: TRBV27
length: 15
D: .
DNA: TGTGCCAGCAGTTTATTGGGGGCGAGCAATCAGCCCCAGCATTTT
CDR3: CASSLLGASNQPQHF

J: TRBJ1-1
V: TRBV11-2
length: 15
D: .
DNA: TGTGCCAGCAGCTTCTCGACAATCATGAACACTGAAGCTTTCTTT
CDR3: CASSFSTIMNTEAFF

J: TRBJ2-7
V: TRBV27
length: 14
D: TRBD1
DNA: TGTGCCAGCAGTGCATTTACAGGGGCCTACGAGCAGTACTTC
CDR3: CASSAFTGAYEQYF

J: TRBJ2-7
V: TRBV14
length: 21
D: .
DNA: TGTGCCAGCAGCCAAACCCTCCTGGACTCACTAGACGGGGTCGACTCGGACGAGCAGTACTTC
CDR3: CASSQTLLDSLDGVDSDEQYF

J: TRBJ1-2
V: TRBV27
length: 12
D: .
DNA: TGTGCCAGCGGAGGTGGGTTCTATGGCTACACCTTC
CDR3: CASGGGFYGYTF

J: TRBJ2-7
V: TRBV5-1
length: 13
D: .
DNA: TGCGCCAGCAGCTTGGGAGGAGGGTACGAGCAGTACTTC
CDR3: CASSLGGGYEQYF

J: TRBJ2-7
V: TRBV5-1
length: 15
D: TRBD2
DNA: TGCGCCAGCAGCTTGGTGGACTTTGGCGGGGGCGAGCAGTACTTC
CDR3: CASSLVDFGGGEQYF

J: TRBJ2-3
V: TRBV7-2
length: 13
D: TRBD1
DNA: TGTGCCAGCAGCTTAGACAGGGGGGATACGCAGTATTTT
CDR3: CASSLDRGDTQYF

J: TRBJ2-7
V: TRBV27
length: 15
D: TRBD1
DNA: TGTGCCAGCAGTAAAACCGGGACAGGCTACTACGAGCAGTACTTC
CDR3: CASSKTGTGYYEQYF

J: TRBJ1-1
V: TRBV27
length: 15
D: .
DNA: TGTGCCAGCAGTTTCGGGGGGAGGATGAACACTGAAGCTTTCTTT
CDR3: CASSFGGRMNTEAFF

J: TRBJ2-1
V: TRBV11-2
length: 14
D: TRBD2
DNA: TGTGCCACCCGGGGAGTAGCGGGGCTTAATGAGCAGTTCTTC
CDR3: CATRGVAGLNEQFF

J: TRBJ2-1
V: TRBV11-3
length: 15
D: TRBD1
DNA: TGTGCCAGCAGCTTAGACAGGGGGTCTTACAATGAGCAGTTCTTC
CDR3: CASSLDRGSYNEQFF

J: TRBJ2-1
V: TRBV6-1
length: 15
D: TRBD2
DNA: TGTGCCAGCAGTGAACCGGGACTAGCGGACAATGAGCAGTTCTTC
CDR3: CASSEPGLADNEQFF

J: TRBJ2-7
V: TRBV28
length: 16
D: .
DNA: TGTGCCAGCATGGTTAATGCGCCGGCTAGTAGTTACGAGCAGTACTTC
CDR3: CASMVNAPASSYEQYF

J: TRBJ1-1
V: TRBV28
length: 14
D: TRBD1
DNA: TGTGCCAGCAGTTCGACAGGGGGGTTGCCTGAAGCTTTCTTT
CDR3: CASSSTGGLPEAFF

J: TRBJ1-1
V: TRBV29-1
length: 11
D: .
DNA: TGCAGCGTTGCAGTAAACACTGAAGCTTTCTTT
CDR3: CSVAVNTEAFF

J: TRBJ2-3
V: TRBV11-3
length: 16
D: TRBD2
DNA: TGTGCCAGCAGCTTAGGACTAGCGGGAGGTACAGATACGCAGTATTTT
CDR3: CASSLGLAGGTDTQYF

J: TRBJ2-7
V: TRBV7-2
length: 15
D: TRBD2
DNA: TGTGCCAGCAGCTTTGGGACTAGCGGTGCCTACGAGCAGTACTTC
CDR3: CASSFGTSGAYEQYF

J: TRBJ1-2
V: TRBV19
length: 14
D: TRBD1
DNA: TGTGCCAGTTGGGACAGGGCCGGGAACTATGGCTACACCTTC
CDR3: CASWDRAGNYGYTF

J: TRBJ2-7
V: TRBV6-1
length: 15
D: TRBD2
DNA: TGTGCCAGCAGTGAACGAGCGGGAGACCCCTACGAGCAGTACTTC
CDR3: CASSERAGDPYEQYF

J: TRBJ2-2
V: TRBV7-9
length: 17
D: TRBD2
DNA: TGTGCCAGCAGCCAAGTGGGACTAGCGGGAGTTACCGGGGAGCTGTTTTTT
CDR3: CASSQVGLAGVTGELFF

J: TRBJ1-2
V: TRBV7-9
length: 14
D: .
DNA: TGTGCCAGCAGCTTAGCTCCTGTTCCACTTGGCTACACCTTC
CDR3: CASSLAPVPLGYTF

J: TRBJ2-7
V: TRBV7-9
length: 15
D: .
DNA: TGTGCCAGCAGCCAGGGGAGCGGGATGGGGGGCGAGCAGTACTTC
CDR3: CASSQGSGMGGEQYF

J: TRBJ2-1
V: TRBV13
length: 16
D: TRBD2
DNA: TGTGCCAGCAGCTCCCCCGGGGCGGGAGGGTACAATGAGCAGTTCTTC
CDR3: CASSSPGAGGYNEQFF

J: TRBJ2-7
V: TRBV7-2
length: 12
D: .
DNA: TGTGCCAGCAGCTCCCGCGCCTACGAGCAGTACTTC
CDR3: CASSSRAYEQYF

J: TRBJ1-1
V: TRBV6-5
length: 12
D: TRBD1
DNA: TGTGCCAGCAGTCTGAGACAGGGGCCAGCTTTCTTT
CDR3: CASSLRQGPAFF

J: TRBJ2-5
V: TRBV13
length: 16
D: TRBD2
DNA: TGTGCCAGCAGCTTACAACCTAGCGGGGGCGGGGAGACCCAGTACTTC
CDR3: CASSLQPSGGGETQYF

J: TRBJ2-7
V: TRBV9
length: 14
D: TRBD1
DNA: TGTGCCAGCAGCGCGACAGGGAGCTCCTACGAGCAGTACTTC
CDR3: CASSATGSSYEQYF

J: TRBJ2-5
V: TRBV28
length: 19
D: .
DNA: TGTGCCAGCAGCCGACGACAGGGGGGATTCGGGAGGGCCGAAGAGACCCAGTACTTC
CDR3: CASSRRQGGFGRAEETQYF

J: TRBJ1-1
V: TRBV6-1
length: 13
D: .
DNA: TGTGCCAGCGGGACGGGGGTAGACACTGAAGCTTTCTTT
CDR3: CASGTGVDTEAFF

J: TRBJ2-1
V: TRBV14
length: 15
D: TRBD2
DNA: TGTGCCAGCAGCAGGATAACGGGAGGGCCTGATGAGCAGTTCTTC
CDR3: CASSRITGGPDEQFF

J: TRBJ2-5
V: TRBV2
length: 15
D: TRBD2
DNA: TGTGCCAGCAGTATGGGACTAGCGCTCCGAGAGACCCAGTACTTC
CDR3: CASSMGLALRETQYF

J: TRBJ2-7
V: TRBV27
length: 14
D: TRBD2
DNA: TGTGCCAGCATGATAACTAGCGGCTCCTACGAGCAGTACTTC
CDR3: CASMITSGSYEQYF

J: TRBJ1-1
V: TRBV7-9
length: 15
D: TRBD1
DNA: TGTGCCAGCAGCTTACCCGGGACAGCGCTCACTGAAGCTTTCTTT
CDR3: CASSLPGTALTEAFF

J: TRBJ2-7
V: TRBV27
length: 15
D: .
DNA: TGTGCCAGCAAATTATACCCGGAGGGCCAGTACGAGCAGTACTTC
CDR3: CASKLYPEGQYEQYF

J: TRBJ2-5
V: TRBV5-1
length: 14
D: .
DNA: TGCGCCAGCAGCTTGGGGGGCTATCAAGAGACCCAGTACTTC
CDR3: CASSLGGYQETQYF

J: TRBJ2-3
V: TRBV29-1
length: 16
D: TRBD2
DNA: TGCAGCGCAGGGGGTCAGCGGGAGGGCTCCACAGATACGCAGTATTTT
CDR3: CSAGGQREGSTDTQYF

J: TRBJ2-7
V: TRBV28
length: 13
D: .
DNA: TGTGCCAGCAGTTTAGGGCTAGCCGGCGAGCAGTACTTC
CDR3: CASSLGLAGEQYF

J: TRBJ1-2
V: TRBV27
length: 13
D: TRBD1
DNA: TGTGCCAGCAGTAAGACAGGGACATATGGCTACACCTTC
CDR3: CASSKTGTYGYTF